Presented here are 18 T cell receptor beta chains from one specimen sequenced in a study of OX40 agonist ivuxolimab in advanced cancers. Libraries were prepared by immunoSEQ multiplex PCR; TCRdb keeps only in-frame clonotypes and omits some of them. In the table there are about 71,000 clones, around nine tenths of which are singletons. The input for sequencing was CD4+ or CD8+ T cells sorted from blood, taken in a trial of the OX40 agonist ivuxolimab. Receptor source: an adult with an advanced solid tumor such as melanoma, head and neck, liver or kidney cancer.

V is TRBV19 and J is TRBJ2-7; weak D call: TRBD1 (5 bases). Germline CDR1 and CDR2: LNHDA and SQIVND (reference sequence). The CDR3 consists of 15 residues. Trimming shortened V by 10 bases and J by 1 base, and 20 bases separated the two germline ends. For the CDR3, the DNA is TGTGCCACCTCGAGATACAGGCAGGGATCCTACGAGCAGTACTTC. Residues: CATSRYRQGSYEQYF.

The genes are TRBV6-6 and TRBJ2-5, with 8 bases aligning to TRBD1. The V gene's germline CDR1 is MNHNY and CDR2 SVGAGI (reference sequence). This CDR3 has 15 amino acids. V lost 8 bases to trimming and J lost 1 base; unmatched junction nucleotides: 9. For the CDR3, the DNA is TGTGCCAGCTCAGACAGGGGCCGAAGCCAAGAGACCCAGTACTTC. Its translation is CASSDRGRSQETQYF.

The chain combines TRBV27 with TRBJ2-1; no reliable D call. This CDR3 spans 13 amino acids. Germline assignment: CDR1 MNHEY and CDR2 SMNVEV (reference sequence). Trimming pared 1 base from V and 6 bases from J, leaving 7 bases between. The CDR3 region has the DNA TGTGCCAGCAGTTTATTAGGCAGCAATGAGCAGTTCTTC. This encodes CASSLLGSNEQFF.

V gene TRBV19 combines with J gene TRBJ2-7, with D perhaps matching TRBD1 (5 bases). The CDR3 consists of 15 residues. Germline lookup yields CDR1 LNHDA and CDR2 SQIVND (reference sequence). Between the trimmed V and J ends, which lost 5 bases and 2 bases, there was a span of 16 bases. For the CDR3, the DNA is TGTGCCAGTAGTTCGAGGCGTGGGGCAACCTACGAGCAGTACTTC. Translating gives CASSSRRGATYEQYF.

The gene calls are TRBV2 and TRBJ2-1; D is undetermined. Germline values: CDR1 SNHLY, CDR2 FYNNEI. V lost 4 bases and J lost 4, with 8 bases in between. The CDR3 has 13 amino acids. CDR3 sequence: CASSGPRYNEQFF. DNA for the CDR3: TGTGCCAGCAGTGGACCGAGATACAATGAGCAGTTCTTC.

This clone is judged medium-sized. CDR3: CASRIQGNYGYTF. CDR3 DNA: TGTGCCAGCAGAATACAGGGGAACTATGGCTACACCTTC. V usage is TRBV6-1 and J usage is TRBJ1-2; 7 nucleotides line up with TRBD1. CDR1 and CDR2 (germline): MNHNS, SASEGT. The CDR3 is made up of 13 amino acids. The V segment lost 6 bases and the J segment 2 bases; nucleotides outside the gene matches: 3.

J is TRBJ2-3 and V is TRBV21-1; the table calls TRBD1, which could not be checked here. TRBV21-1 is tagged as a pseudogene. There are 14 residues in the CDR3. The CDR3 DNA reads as TGTGCCAGCAGGCAGGGCAAGGGCAAAGATACGCAGTATTTT. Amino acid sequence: CASRQGKGKDTQYF.

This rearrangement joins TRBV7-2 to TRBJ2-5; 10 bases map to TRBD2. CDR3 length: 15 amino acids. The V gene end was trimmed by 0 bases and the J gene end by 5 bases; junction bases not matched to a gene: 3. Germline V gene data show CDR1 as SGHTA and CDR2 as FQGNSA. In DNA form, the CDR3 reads TGTGCCAGCAGCTTAGCTCTAGCGGGAGCGGAGACCCAGTACTTC. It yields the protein CASSLALAGAETQYF.

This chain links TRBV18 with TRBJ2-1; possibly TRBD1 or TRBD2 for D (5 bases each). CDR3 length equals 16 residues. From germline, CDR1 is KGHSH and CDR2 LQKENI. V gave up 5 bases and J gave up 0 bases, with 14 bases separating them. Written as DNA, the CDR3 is TGTGCCAGCTCAACGCGAGGGACGGGCTCCTACAATGAGCAGTTCTTC. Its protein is CASSTRGTGSYNEQFF.

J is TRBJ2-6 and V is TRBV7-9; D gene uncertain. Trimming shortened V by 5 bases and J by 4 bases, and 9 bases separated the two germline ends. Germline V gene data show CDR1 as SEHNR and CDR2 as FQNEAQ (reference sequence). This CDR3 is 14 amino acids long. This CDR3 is CASSPSAGANVLTF. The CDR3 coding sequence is TGTGCCAGCAGCCCCTCAGCAGGGGCCAACGTCCTGACTTTC.

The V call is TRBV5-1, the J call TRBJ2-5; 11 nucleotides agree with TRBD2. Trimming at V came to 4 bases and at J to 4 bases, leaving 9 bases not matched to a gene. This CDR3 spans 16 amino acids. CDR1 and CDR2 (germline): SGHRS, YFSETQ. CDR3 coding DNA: TGCGCCAGCAGCACCTTAGCGGGGGGGGTCACAGAGACCCAGTACTTC. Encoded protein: CASSTLAGGVTETQYF.

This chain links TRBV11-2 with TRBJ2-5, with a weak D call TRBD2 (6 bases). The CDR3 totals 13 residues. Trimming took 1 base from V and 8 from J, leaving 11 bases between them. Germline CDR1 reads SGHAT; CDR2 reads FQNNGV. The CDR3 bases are TGTGCCAGCAGCTTAGGGGCGGGGCGAACCCAGTACTTC. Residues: CASSLGAGRTQYF.

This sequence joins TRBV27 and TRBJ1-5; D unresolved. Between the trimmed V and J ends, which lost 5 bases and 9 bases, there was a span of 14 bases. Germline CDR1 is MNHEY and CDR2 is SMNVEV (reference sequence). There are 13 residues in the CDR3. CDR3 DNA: TGTGCCAGCAGTAATAGCCACTCCACGCCCCAGCATTTT. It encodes CASSNSHSTPQHF.

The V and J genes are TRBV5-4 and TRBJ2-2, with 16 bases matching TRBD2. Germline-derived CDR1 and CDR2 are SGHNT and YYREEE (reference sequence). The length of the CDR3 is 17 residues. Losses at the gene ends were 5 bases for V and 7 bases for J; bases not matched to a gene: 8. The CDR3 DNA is TGTGCCAGCAGTTCCGGGACTAGCGGGGGGGCAAGCGGGGAGCTGTTTTTT. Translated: CASSSGTSGGASGELFF. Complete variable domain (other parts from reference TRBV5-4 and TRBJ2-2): ETGVTQSPTHLIKTRGQQVTLRCSSQSGHNTVSWYQQALGQGPQFIFQYYREEENGRGNFPPRFSGLQFPNYSSELNVNALELDDSALYLCASSSGTSGGASGELFFGEGSRLTVL.

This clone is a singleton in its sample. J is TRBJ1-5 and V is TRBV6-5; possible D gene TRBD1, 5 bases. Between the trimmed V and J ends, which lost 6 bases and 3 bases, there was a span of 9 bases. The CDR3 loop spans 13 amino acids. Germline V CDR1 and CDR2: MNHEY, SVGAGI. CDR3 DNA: TGTGCCAGCAGCCGGGACCTCAATCAGCCCCAGCATTTT. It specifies CASSRDLNQPQHF.

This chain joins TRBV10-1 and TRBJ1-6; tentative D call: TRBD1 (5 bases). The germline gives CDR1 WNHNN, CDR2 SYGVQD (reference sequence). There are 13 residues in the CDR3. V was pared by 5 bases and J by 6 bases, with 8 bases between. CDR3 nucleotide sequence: TGCGCCAGCAGTTGGGGCTCTAATTCACCCCTCCACTTT. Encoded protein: CASSWGSNSPLHF.

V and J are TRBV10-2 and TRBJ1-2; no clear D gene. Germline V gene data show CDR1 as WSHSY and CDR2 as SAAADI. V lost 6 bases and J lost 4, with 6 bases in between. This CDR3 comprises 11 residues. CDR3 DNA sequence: TGCGCCAGCAGAGAAACCTATGGCTACACCTTC. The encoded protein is CASRETYGYTF.

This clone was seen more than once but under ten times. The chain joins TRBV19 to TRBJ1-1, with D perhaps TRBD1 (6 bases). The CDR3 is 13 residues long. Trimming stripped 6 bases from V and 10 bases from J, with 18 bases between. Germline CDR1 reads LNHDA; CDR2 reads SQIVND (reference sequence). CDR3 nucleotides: TGTGCCAGTAGCGACCTACAGGGATCAAGAGCTTTCTTT. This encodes CASSDLQGSRAFF. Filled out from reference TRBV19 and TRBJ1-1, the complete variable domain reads DGGITQSPKYLFRKEGQNVTLSCEQNLNHDAMYWYRQDPGQGLRLIYYSQIVNDFQKGDIAEGYSVSREKKESFPLTVTSAQKNPTAFYLCASSDLQGSRAFFGQGTRLTVV.